The 18 T cell receptor beta chains listed next were all sequenced from one sample in a study of patients and donors after allogeneic stem cell transplantation. TCRdb processed the RT-PCR reads anew with MiXCR; each CDR3 protein has one entry. The repertoire consists of about 960,000 distinct CDR3 sequences, with more than 15% occurring once and the leading ten covering roughly 6%. The sample was blood, either unsorted or a sorted T cell fraction (not recorded which). Receptors were obtained from a human donor who was either an allogeneic HSCT recipient or a stem cell or donor lymphocyte infusion donor (not recorded which). It is not recorded whose cells these are; they may come from a transplant donor.

At least ten counts were recorded for this clonotype. The chain is built from TRBV12-3 or TRBV12-4 and TRBJ1-2; D call uncertain. CDR3 length: 10 residues. Between the trimmed V and J ends, which lost 10 bases and 8 bases, there was a span of 11 bases. The CDR3 coding sequence is TGTGCCATCCAGGAGGGAGGCTACACCTTC. This sequence encodes CAIQEGGYTF.

This clonotype has a count of ten or more. The chain combines TRBV4-3 with TRBJ2-7, with 9 bases that match TRBD1. The CDR3 is made up of 15 amino acids. J gave up 1 base and V 0 bases, and 1 base lay outside the gene matches. Germline CDR1 and CDR2: LGHNA and YSLEER. The CDR3 protein is CASSQDGTGSYEQYF. CDR3 bases: TGCGCCAGCAGCCAAGACGGGACAGGGTCCTACGAGCAGTACTTC.

The rearrangement links TRBV20-1 to TRBJ1-1; possible D gene TRBD1, 5 bases. Germline V CDR1 and CDR2: DFQATT, SNEGSKA (reference sequence). The CDR3 length is 13 residues. V was cut by 3 bases and J by 4 bases, with 12 bases left in between. CDR3: CSASGQGGTEAFF. The CDR3 region has the DNA TGCAGTGCTAGTGGTCAGGGCGGCACTGAAGCTTTCTTT.

This CDR3 reads CASSPSASNYNYGYTF. The CDR3 nucleotides read TGTGCCAGCAGCCCTAGTGCCTCAAATTATAACTATGGCTACACCTTC. This chain connects TRBV7-6 to TRBJ1-2; D gene uncertain. The ends were cut back, 5 bases at V and 1 base at J, with 17 bases in the middle. The CDR3 is 16 residues long. Germline values: CDR1 SGHVS, CDR2 FNYEAQ.

The chain combines TRBV7-9 with TRBJ2-7, with 11 bases that match TRBD1. The V gene end was trimmed by 5 bases and the J gene end by 3 bases; junction bases not matched to a gene: 9. Germline loops: CDR1 SEHNR, CDR2 FQNEAQ (reference sequence). The CDR3 runs 16 residues. The CDR3 protein is CASSPTPGTGGYEQYF. DNA of the CDR3: TGTGCCAGCAGCCCCACTCCCGGGACAGGGGGCTACGAGCAGTACTTC.

This clonotype was detected a few times. The chain has TRBV20-1 and TRBJ2-7, with D tentatively TRBD1 (6 bases). Germline V gene lookup returns CDR1 DFQATT and CDR2 SNEGSKA (reference sequence). CDR3 size: 15 residues. Trimming stripped 5 bases from V and 2 bases from J, with 19 bases between. In DNA form, the CDR3 reads TGCAGTGCTTGGACTCCAGGGGTCGAGACCTACGAGCAGTACTTC. This sequence encodes CSAWTPGVETYEQYF.

The chain uses TRBV2 and TRBJ2-7; TRBD2 aligns across 7 bases. V lost 6 bases, J lost 5 bases, and 19 bases stayed unmatched. This CDR3 is 17 amino acids long. CDR1 is SNHLY and CDR2 is FYNNEI in the germline V gene. CDR3 coding DNA: TGTGCCAGCAGGGGGTACAATCCCGAGCGGGACGGTGACGAGCAGTACTTC. This encodes CASRGYNPERDGDEQYF.

The CDR3 is CASSQGLAGGSDEQFF. The CDR3 region has the DNA TGTGCCAGCAGCCAGGGACTAGCGGGAGGGTCCGATGAGCAGTTCTTC. The chain carries TRBV2 and TRBJ2-1, with TRBD2 identical over 16 bases. Germline V gene sequence: CDR1 SNHLY, CDR2 FYNNEI. This CDR3 spans 16 amino acids. Germline trimming cut 6 bases from V and 8 bases from J; bases unmatched to any gene: 7.

This clonotype was seen a handful of times. The J gene is TRBJ1-5, the V gene TRBV7-9; D gene uncertain. Germline values: CDR1 SEHNR, CDR2 FQNEAQ (reference sequence). This CDR3 comprises 15 residues. Trimming took 1 base from V and 4 from J, leaving 11 bases between them. CDR3: CASSLDGYENQPQHF. Here the CDR3 DNA reads TGTGCCAGCAGCTTAGACGGGTACGAGAATCAGCCCCAGCATTTT. Variable domain in full (rest from reference TRBV7-9 and TRBJ1-5): DTGVSQNPRHKITKRGQNVTFRCDPISEHNRLYWYRQTLGQGPEFLTYFQNEAQLEKSRLLSDRFSAERPKGSFSTLEIQRTEQGDSAMYLCASSLDGYENQPQHFGDGTRLSIL.

The V call is TRBV20-1, the J call TRBJ2-7; D may be TRBD2 (6 bases). V was clipped by 4 bases and J by 3 bases, with 13 bases between them. Germline-derived CDR1 and CDR2 are DFQATT and SNEGSKA (reference sequence). This CDR3 contains 13 residues. The CDR3 reads CSANTPGVYEQYF. The DNA of the CDR3 is TGCAGTGCTAATACTCCGGGGGTCTACGAGCAGTACTTC.

The rearrangement joins TRBV12-3 or TRBV12-4 to TRBJ2-4; 10 bases agree with TRBD2. The junction had 12 bases not matched to a gene; V was cut back by 4 bases and J by 0 bases. There are 19 residues in the CDR3. The CDR3 sequence: CASSSLGSGGLIAKNIQYF. The CDR3 DNA sequence: TGTGCCAGCAGTTCCCTCGGTAGCGGGGGGCTCATAGCCAAAAACATTCAGTACTTC.

This chain links TRBV3-1 with TRBJ2-1; weak D call: TRBD2 (6 bases). The germline V and J ends were trimmed by 3 bases and 1 base, with 13 bases remaining between them. The CDR3 extends over 16 amino acids. The germline gives CDR1 LGHDT, CDR2 YNNKEL (reference sequence). The CDR3 loop is CASSHLLRESYNEQFF. CDR3 bases: TGTGCCAGCAGCCATCTTCTCCGGGAGTCCTACAATGAGCAGTTCTTC.

At least ten counts were recorded for this clonotype. The V and J genes are TRBV5-1 and TRBJ2-1; 8 nucleotides line up with TRBD2. V lost 0 bases to trimming and J lost 9 bases; unmatched junction nucleotides: 5. This CDR3 is 14 amino acids long. Germline CDR1 SGHRS, CDR2 YFSETQ. The chain's CDR3 is CASSLDREGGEQFF. The CDR3 DNA sequence: TGCGCCAGCAGCTTGGACCGGGAGGGGGGTGAGCAGTTCTTC.

The gene calls are TRBV11-2 and TRBJ2-7; no reliable D call. V lost 2 bases, J lost 3 bases, and 8 bases lay in between. CDR1 is SGHAT, CDR2 FQNNGV, per germline. The CDR3 totals 13 residues. In DNA, the CDR3 is TGTGCCAGCAGCTTATTATACGGCTACGAGCAGTACTTC. Residues: CASSLLYGYEQYF. Full variable domain (outside the CDR3, taken from reference TRBV11-2 and TRBJ2-7): EAGVAQSPRYKIIEKRQSVAFWCNPISGHATLYWYQQILGQGPKLLIQFQNNGVVDDSQLPKDRFSAERLKGVDSTLKIQPAKLEDSAVYLCASSLLYGYEQYFGPGTRLTVT.

This clonotype was found a few times. Since the CDR3 does not end with the conserved phenylalanine or tryptophan, this likely comes from a read error. The limits of the CDR3 on the DNA are not certain, so only TCRdb's listed CDR3 is given. The chain combines TRBV20-1 with TRBJ2-5. The length of the CDR3 is 11 amino acids, counting both ends. Germline lookup yields CDR1 DFQATT and CDR2 SNEGSKA (reference sequence). CDR3 protein: CSAREGFPTIL.

This chain links TRBV12-3 or TRBV12-4 with TRBJ1-1, with D unclear. Trimming took off 3 bases at V and 0 bases at J, with 8 bases between the two ends. This CDR3 contains 14 residues. CDR3 nucleotide sequence: TGTGCCAGCAGTTTTGTCGGTATGAACACTGAAGCTTTCTTT. It is translated as CASSFVGMNTEAFF.

The chain combines TRBV3-1 with TRBJ2-2, with a possible D match to TRBD1 (5 bases). V lost 0 bases to trimming and J lost 6 bases, with 17 bases between them. Germline CDR1 is LGHDT and CDR2 is YNNKEL (reference sequence). The CDR3 totals 17 residues. The CDR3 sequence is CASSQDQGVVWAGELFF. CDR3 DNA: TGTGCCAGCAGCCAAGATCAAGGGGTTGTATGGGCCGGGGAGCTGTTTTTT. Based on the CDR3 plus reference TRBV3-1 and TRBJ2-2, the full variable domain is DTAVSQTPKYLVTQMGNDKSIKCEQNLGHDTMYWYKQDSKKFLKIMFSYNNKELIINETVPNRFSPKSPDKAHLNLHINSLELGDSAVYFCASSQDQGVVWAGELFFGEGSRLTVL.

V usage is TRBV25-1 and J usage is TRBJ2-5, with D perhaps TRBD1 (5 bases). This CDR3 comprises 14 residues. Trimming pared 5 bases from V and 5 bases from J, leaving 15 bases between. The germline V gene encodes CDR1 MGHDK and CDR2 SYGVNS. The CDR3 sequence is CASSPLRVLETQYF. The CDR3 DNA sequence: TGTGCCAGCAGTCCCCTCAGGGTTTTGGAGACCCAGTACTTC.